The clone carrying this T cell receptor beta chain was counted many times. Its antigen is unknown. Every patient underwent thyroid surgery untreated. These data come from a study of metastatic and nonmetastatic thyroid tumors. Study details: Repertoire data that came from the blood and tumor or nodule tissue of malignant and benign thyroid patients were compared.

Per the original data handling: The study's classifier, a distant-metastasis tool for papillary thyroid cancer, was built using CDR3 differences across clinicopathological groups. Using MiXCR, TCRdb re-called clones from the PCR reads. What appears here as the V and J calls and clone size reflects TCRdb's work, not the paper's. The sample has around 23,000 clones, less than 25% seen once. General observations from the study: As reported, TCR beta diversity in blood and tumor was significantly higher in malignant thyroid tumors than in benign nodules.

After removal of 4 bases from V and 8 bases from J, the junction contained 5 bases not matched to a gene. Germline V gives CDR1 MRHNA, CDR2 SNTAGT. This CDR3 spans 15 amino acids. The source of this sequence is a male donor with papillary thyroid cancer or a benign thyroid nodule (not recorded which). Some clones in this sample may be carry-over from other donors' samples. Sequencing input: blood. The chain links TRBV6-4 to TRBJ2-1; 13 bases line up with TRBD2. CDR3 in amino acids: CASSGTSGSGDEQFF. As DNA, the CDR3 is TGTGCCAGCAGTGGGACTAGCGGGAGTGGGGATGAGCAGTTCTTC.